This entry lists 28 T cell receptor beta chains sequenced from one sample in a study of blood T cell repertoires in COVID-19. Profiled with immunoSEQ multiplex PCR; TCRdb holds only in-frame clones, not every one. The sample records about 180,000 clones, more than 75% being singletons. Specimen: PBMCs or T cells enriched from blood (not recorded which). These receptors were taken from a man in his sixties who had been exposed to COVID-19.

This clone was recorded once. The chain links TRBV15 to TRBJ1-5; D is ambiguous. The germline V and J ends were trimmed by 5 bases and 5 bases, with 7 bases remaining between them. This CDR3 has 12 residues. The germline gives CDR1 LNHNV, CDR2 YYDKDF (reference sequence). The DNA of the CDR3 is TGTGCCACCAGCCTCCTAGATCAGCCCCAGCATTTT. Protein sequence: CATSLLDQPQHF.

There are a few counts of this clone. The rearrangement joins TRBV6-2 or TRBV6-3 to TRBJ2-5; unclear D gene. Looked up from germline, CDR1 is MNHEY and CDR2 is SVGEGT. This CDR3 comprises 13 residues. V lost 2 bases to trimming and J lost 3 bases, with 7 bases between them. The CDR3 nucleotides are TGTGCCAGCAGTTACGGCCGGGAAGAGACCCAGTACTTC. Its translation is CASSYGREETQYF.

The rearrangement uses TRBV29-1 and TRBJ1-2; 10 positions match TRBD1. The germline V gene has CDR1 SQVTM and CDR2 ANQGSEA. The J segment lost 0 bases and the V segment lost 6 bases, leaving 4 bases of the junction unmatched. This CDR3 comprises 14 residues. CDR3 nucleotide sequence: TGCAGCGTGACAGGGGGCCTAACTAACTATGGCTACACCTTC. It translates to CSVTGGLTNYGYTF.

The J gene is TRBJ2-7, the V gene TRBV30; TRBD2 aligns across 10 bases. This CDR3 comprises 13 residues. Germline CDR1 and CDR2: GTSNPN and SVGIG (reference sequence). J gave up 5 bases and V 2 bases, and 3 bases lay outside the gene matches. The DNA of the CDR3 is TGTGCCTGGAGTAGGCTAGCGGGAGACGAGCAGTACTTC. Its protein product is CAWSRLAGDEQYF. Together with reference TRBV30 and TRBJ2-7, the CDR3 gives the full variable domain: SQTIHQWPATLVQPVGSPLSLECTVEGTSNPNLYWYRQAAGRGLQLLFYSVGIGQISSEVPQNLSASRPQDRQFILSSKKLLLSDSGFYLCAWSRLAGDEQYFGPGTRLTVT.

The CDR3 bases are TGTGCCAGTAAAAAGCGGGAGTCCTACAATGAGCAGTTCTTC. Translating it yields CASKKRESYNEQFF. The chain has TRBV19 and TRBJ2-1, with TRBD2 matching over 8 bases. V shed 7 bases and J 1 base; nucleotides not matched to a gene: 3. CDR1 is LNHDA and CDR2 is SQIVND in the germline V gene (reference sequence). This CDR3 comprises 14 residues.

The V and J genes are TRBV3-1 (or the pseudogene TRBV3-2) and TRBJ2-3; D ambiguous. Looked up from germline, CDR1 is LGHDT and CDR2 is YNNKEL (reference sequence). The germline V and J ends were trimmed by 0 bases and 2 bases, with 6 bases remaining between them. CDR3 size: 14 residues. Here the CDR3 reads CASSQDLITDTQYF. CDR3 coding DNA: TGTGCCAGCAGCCAAGATCTTATCACAGATACGCAGTATTTT.

The V and J genes are TRBV2 and TRBJ1-2, with D unclear. The germline V gene has CDR1 SNHLY and CDR2 FYNNEI. The V end was cut by 8 bases, the J end by 0 bases, with 7 bases between. This CDR3 contains 12 residues. This CDR3 is CASGSANYGYTF. In DNA, the CDR3 is TGTGCCAGCGGCAGTGCTAACTATGGCTACACCTTC.

The chain joins TRBV5-4 to TRBJ2-1, with TRBD2 matching over 10 bases. Germline loops: CDR1 SGHNT, CDR2 YYREEE (reference sequence). The length of the CDR3 is 15 residues. V shed 4 bases, J shed 4 bases, and the junction held 5 bases outside the gene matches. The CDR3 reads CASSTSSGSYNEQFF. In DNA form, the CDR3 reads TGTGCCAGCAGCACCTCTAGCGGGAGTTACAATGAGCAGTTCTTC.

This clone was detected a few times. The gene calls are TRBV19 and TRBJ2-6; 14 bases map to TRBD2. The CDR3 sequence is 19 residues long. V was clipped by 2 bases and J by 0 bases; unmatched bases: 3. CDR1 is LNHDA and CDR2 is SQIVND in the germline V gene (reference sequence). The DNA for the CDR3 is TGTGCCAGTAGTATAAGACTAGCGGGAGGGAACTCTGGGGCCAACGTCCTGACTTTC. Translated: CASSIRLAGGNSGANVLTF.

This sequence joins TRBV19 and TRBJ1-2; D is ambiguous. The germline V gene encodes CDR1 LNHDA and CDR2 SQIVND (reference sequence). Trimming left V 4 bases short and J 2 bases short, with 8 bases between. The CDR3 extends over 13 amino acids. The CDR3 spells CASSNSPNYGYTF. The CDR3 DNA is TGTGCCAGTAGTAATAGCCCGAACTATGGCTACACCTTC.

This rearrangement joins TRBV30 to TRBJ2-7, with D uncertain. V lost 1 base to trimming and J lost 2 bases, with 9 bases between them. The length of the CDR3 is 13 residues. Looked up from germline, CDR1 is GTSNPN and CDR2 is SVGIG (reference sequence). The DNA for the CDR3 is TGTGCCTGGAGTGGATTGGGCCCCTACGAGCAGTACTTC. Translating gives CAWSGLGPYEQYF.

This clone was seen ten or more times. Other DNA sequences from this sample encode an identical CDR3 as well. J is TRBJ2-2 and V is TRBV5-1, with D maybe TRBD1 (5 bases). The ends were cut back, 1 base at V and 4 bases at J, with 8 bases in the middle. This CDR3 comprises 14 residues. Per the germline V gene, CDR1 is SGHRS and CDR2 is YFSETQ. Here the CDR3 reads CASSLQGFTGELFF. The CDR3 DNA is TGCGCCAGCAGCTTGCAGGGATTCACCGGGGAGCTGTTTTTT.

This chain links TRBV4-1 with TRBJ1-1; D may be TRBD1 (6 bases). V was trimmed by 0 bases and J by 1 base, leaving 6 bases between them. Germline V gene data show CDR1 as MGHRA and CDR2 as YSYEKL. This CDR3 spans 14 amino acids. Written as DNA, the CDR3 is TGCGCCAGCAGCCAAGAACAGGGGAACACTGAAGCTTTCTTT. Protein sequence: CASSQEQGNTEAFF.

Remarks on this clone: This sequence may be a read error, since a much larger clone differs from it by one base. The V and J genes are TRBV5-4 and TRBJ2-7; D possibly corresponds to TRBD1 (5 bases). V dropped 0 bases and J dropped 1 base, with 8 bases sitting between them. Looked up from germline, CDR1 is SGHNT and CDR2 is YYREEE (reference sequence). This CDR3 region has 14 residues. The CDR3 region has the DNA TGTGCCAGCAGCTTGGGGGGCGGATCCTACGAGCAGTACTTC. Protein sequence: CASSLGGGSYEQYF.

The V and J genes are TRBV5-6 and TRBJ2-2; possibly TRBD1 for D (5 bases). The V end was cut by 2 bases, the J end by 6 bases, with 11 bases between. From germline, CDR1 is SGHDT and CDR2 YYEEEE. This CDR3 is built from 14 residues. The CDR3 reads CASSLFQGPGELFF. In DNA form, the CDR3 reads TGTGCCAGCAGCTTATTTCAGGGTCCCGGGGAGCTGTTTTTT.

This clone was counted a single time. The chain carries TRBV9 and TRBJ2-5, with 8 nucleotides matching TRBD2. Trimming cost V 0 bases and J 0 bases; bases outside gene matches: 13. This CDR3 contains 19 residues. The germline V gene has CDR1 SGDLS and CDR2 YYNGEE. Here the CDR3 reads CASSVGPSGFGGNQETQYF. The CDR3 DNA reads TGTGCCAGCAGCGTAGGCCCTAGCGGGTTTGGGGGCAACCAAGAGACCCAGTACTTC. Full variable domain (rest looked up from reference TRBV9 and TRBJ2-5): DSGVTQTPKHLITATGQRVTLRCSPRSGDLSVYWYQQSLDQGLQFLIQYYNGEERAKGNILERFSAQQFPDLHSELNLSSLELGDSALYFCASSVGPSGFGGNQETQYFGPGTRLLVL.

The J gene is TRBJ1-2, the V gene TRBV3-1 (or the pseudogene TRBV3-2); TRBD1 is a possible D gene (6 bases). This CDR3 region has 14 residues. Trimming pared 4 bases from V and 3 bases from J, leaving 12 bases between. CDR1 and CDR2 (germline): LGHDT, YNNKEL (reference sequence). Here the CDR3 DNA reads TGTGCCAGCAGCCGGGAACAGGGATACTATGGCTACACCTTC. Translated, it gives CASSREQGYYGYTF.

V gene TRBV2 combines with J gene TRBJ1-6, with D maybe TRBD1 (5 bases). This CDR3 is 14 amino acids long. The germline V gene has CDR1 SNHLY and CDR2 FYNNEI. V was cut by 3 bases and J by 6 bases, with 9 bases left in between. Here the CDR3 reads CASSETDSNSPLHF. The CDR3 nucleotides are TGTGCCAGCAGTGAGACAGATTCTAATTCACCCCTCCACTTT.

The chain couples TRBV3-1 (or the pseudogene TRBV3-2) to TRBJ2-6; TRBD1 might be the D (6 bases). The V end lost 4 bases, the J end lost 4 bases, and 17 bases lay between the germline ends. There are 17 residues in the CDR3. The germline V gene encodes CDR1 LGHDT and CDR2 YNNKEL (reference sequence). CDR3 nucleotide sequence: TGTGCCAGCAGCCCTAGGACAGTTCTCAGAGGGGCCAACGTCCTGACTTTC. Its protein product is CASSPRTVLRGANVLTF.

V and J are TRBV15 and TRBJ2-3; tentative D call: TRBD2 (6 bases). The germline gives CDR1 LNHNV, CDR2 YYDKDF (reference sequence). This CDR3 contains 16 residues. Trimming stripped 0 bases from V and 3 bases from J, with 13 bases between. The CDR3 loop is CATSRDGGMRTDTQYF. In DNA form, the CDR3 reads TGTGCCACCAGCAGAGATGGGGGGATGAGAACAGATACGCAGTATTTT.

The chain is built from TRBV14 and TRBJ2-1, with D tentatively TRBD2 (6 bases). The CDR3 has 17 amino acids. Germline V gene lookup returns CDR1 SGHDN and CDR2 FVKESK. Trimming shortened V by 5 bases and J by 3 bases, and 20 bases separated the two germline ends. Here the CDR3 reads CASSRTIRAGYYNEQFF. In DNA form, the CDR3 reads TGTGCCAGCAGCAGGACCATTCGGGCGGGATACTACAATGAGCAGTTCTTC.

V and J are TRBV5-1 and TRBJ2-3, with D possibly TRBD2 on 5 matching bases. The germline CDR1 and CDR2 sequences are SGHRS and YFSETQ. V lost 1 base and J lost 2, with 11 bases in between. The CDR3 sequence is 15 residues long. The CDR3 is CASSLRTGITDTQYF. Written as DNA, the CDR3 is TGCGCCAGCAGCTTGAGGACGGGAATCACAGATACGCAGTATTTT. The full variable domain, completed using reference TRBV5-1 and TRBJ2-3, is KAGVTQTPRYLIKTRGQQVTLSCSPISGHRSVSWYQQTPGQGLQFLFEYFSETQRNKGNFPGRFSGRQFSNSRSEMNVSTLELGDSALYLCASSLRTGITDTQYFGPGTRLTVL.

The genes are TRBV2 and TRBJ1-1; unclear D gene. The V gene's germline CDR1 is SNHLY and CDR2 FYNNEI. The germline V and J ends were trimmed by 10 bases and 0 bases, with 12 bases remaining between them. The CDR3 has 13 amino acids. The CDR3 protein is CATRQAMNTEAFF. DNA for the CDR3: TGTGCCACAAGGCAGGCTATGAACACTGAAGCTTTCTTT.

CDR3 sequence: CASSGRESAEKLFF. Written as DNA, the CDR3 is TGTGCCAGCAGTGGAAGGGAGTCCGCTGAAAAACTGTTTTTT. This chain connects TRBV28 to TRBJ1-4; D unclear. Germline CDR1 and CDR2: MDHEN and SYDVKM. The CDR3 covers 14 residues. V lost 5 bases, J lost 7 bases, and 14 bases lay in between.

The V gene is TRBV24-1, the J gene TRBJ1-4; TRBD1 agrees at 8 bases. The germline V gene encodes CDR1 KGHDR and CDR2 SFDVKD. The CDR3 is 16 residues long. J lost 4 bases, V lost 3 bases, and 6 bases had no gene match. CDR3 loop: CATSDGTGFINEKLFF. Here the CDR3 DNA reads TGTGCCACCAGTGATGGGACAGGCTTTATTAATGAAAAACTGTTTTTT.

Written as DNA, the CDR3 is TGTGCCAGCAGTTTAATGGCAGGGGTGCGGGCAGATACGCAGTATTTT. It codes for CASSLMAGVRADTQYF. The chain uses TRBV27 and TRBJ2-3, with a tentative D call TRBD1 (6 bases). The CDR3 is made up of 16 amino acids. Trimming removed 2 bases from V and 4 bases from J, with 16 bases in between. CDR1 MNHEY and CDR2 SMNVEV come from the germline V gene (reference sequence).

The chain is built from TRBV24-1 and TRBJ1-4; D is unclear. CDR3 length: 14 residues. Deletions cut 4 bases from V and 5 bases from J, with 10 bases between. The germline gives CDR1 KGHDR, CDR2 SFDVKD. The CDR3 sequence: CATSDVGVNEKLFF. CDR3 bases: TGTGCCACCAGTGACGTCGGTGTAAATGAAAAACTGTTTTTT.

V gene TRBV5-1 combines with J gene TRBJ2-7; possibly TRBD1 for D (6 bases). The germline gives CDR1 SGHRS, CDR2 YFSETQ. V lost 5 bases and J lost 0, with 15 bases in between. The CDR3 totals 15 residues. DNA of the CDR3: TGCGCCAGCAGATCGGACAGTAGGAGCTCCTACGAGCAGTACTTC. As protein: CASRSDSRSSYEQYF.